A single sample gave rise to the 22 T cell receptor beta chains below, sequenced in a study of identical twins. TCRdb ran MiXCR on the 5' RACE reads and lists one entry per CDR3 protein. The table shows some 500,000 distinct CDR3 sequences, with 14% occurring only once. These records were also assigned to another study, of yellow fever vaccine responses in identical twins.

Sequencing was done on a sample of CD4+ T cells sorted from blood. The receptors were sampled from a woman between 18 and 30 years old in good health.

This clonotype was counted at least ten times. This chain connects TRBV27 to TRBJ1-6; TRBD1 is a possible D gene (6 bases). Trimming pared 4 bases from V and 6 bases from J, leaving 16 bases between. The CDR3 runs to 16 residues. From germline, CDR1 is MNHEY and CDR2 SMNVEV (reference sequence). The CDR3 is CASSSQTGWGNSPLHF. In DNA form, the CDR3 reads TGTGCCAGCAGTTCCCAGACAGGCTGGGGTAATTCACCCCTCCACTTT.

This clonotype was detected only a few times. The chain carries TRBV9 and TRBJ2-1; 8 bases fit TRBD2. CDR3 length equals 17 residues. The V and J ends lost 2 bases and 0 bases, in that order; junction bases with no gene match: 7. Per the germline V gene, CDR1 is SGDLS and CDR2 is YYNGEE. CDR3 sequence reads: CASSVPRGGSSYNEQFF. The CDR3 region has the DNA TGTGCCAGCAGCGTCCCCCGGGGGGGAAGCTCCTACAATGAGCAGTTCTTC.

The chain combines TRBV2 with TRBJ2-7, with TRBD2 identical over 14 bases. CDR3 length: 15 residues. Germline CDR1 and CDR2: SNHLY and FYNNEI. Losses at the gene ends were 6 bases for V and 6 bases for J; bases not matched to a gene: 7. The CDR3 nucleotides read TGTGCCAGCAGAGACTCCGGGACTAGCGGGAGCGAGCAGTACTTC. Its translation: CASRDSGTSGSEQYF.

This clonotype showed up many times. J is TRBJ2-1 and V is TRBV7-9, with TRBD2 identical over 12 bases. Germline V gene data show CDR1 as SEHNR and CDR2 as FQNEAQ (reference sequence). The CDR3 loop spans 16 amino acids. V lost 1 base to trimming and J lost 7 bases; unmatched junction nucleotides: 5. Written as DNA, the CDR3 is TGTGCCAGCAGCTTAGGGCCGACTAGCGGGAGTAATGAGCAGTTCTTC. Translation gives CASSLGPTSGSNEQFF.

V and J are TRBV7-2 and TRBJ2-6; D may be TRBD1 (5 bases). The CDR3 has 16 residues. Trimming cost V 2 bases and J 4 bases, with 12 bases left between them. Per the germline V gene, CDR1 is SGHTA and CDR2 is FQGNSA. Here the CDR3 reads CASSLKKGPGANVLTF. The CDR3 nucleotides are TGTGCCAGCAGCTTAAAAAAGGGGCCAGGGGCCAACGTCCTGACTTTC.

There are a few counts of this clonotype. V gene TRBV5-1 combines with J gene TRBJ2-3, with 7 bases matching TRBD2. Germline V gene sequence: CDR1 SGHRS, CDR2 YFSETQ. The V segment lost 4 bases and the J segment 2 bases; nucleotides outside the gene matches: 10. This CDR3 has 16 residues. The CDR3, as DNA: TGCGCCAGCAGCCCGTTTGGGCGGGGGTACACAGATACGCAGTATTTT. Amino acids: CASSPFGRGYTDTQYF.

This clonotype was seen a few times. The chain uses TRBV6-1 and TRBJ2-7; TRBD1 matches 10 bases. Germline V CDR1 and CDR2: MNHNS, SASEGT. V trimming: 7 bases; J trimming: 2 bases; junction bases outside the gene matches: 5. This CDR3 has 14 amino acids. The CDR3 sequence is CASKPGQGTYEQYF. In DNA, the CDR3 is TGTGCCAGCAAACCGGGACAGGGGACCTACGAGCAGTACTTC.

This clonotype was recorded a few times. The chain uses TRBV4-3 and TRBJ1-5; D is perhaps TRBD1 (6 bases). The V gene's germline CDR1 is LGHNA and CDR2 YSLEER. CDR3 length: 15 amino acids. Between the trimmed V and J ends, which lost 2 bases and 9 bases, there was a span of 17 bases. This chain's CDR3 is CASSQSPGGATPQHF. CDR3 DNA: TGCGCCAGCAGCCAAAGTCCGGGGGGGGCAACGCCCCAGCATTTT.

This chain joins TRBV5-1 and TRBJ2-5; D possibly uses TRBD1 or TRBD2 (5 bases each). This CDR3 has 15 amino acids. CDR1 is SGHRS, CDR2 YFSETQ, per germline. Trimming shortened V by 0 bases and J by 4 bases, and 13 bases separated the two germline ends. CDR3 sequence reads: CASSLGFRGRETQYF. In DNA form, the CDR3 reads TGCGCCAGCAGCTTGGGGTTCCGGGGACGAGAGACCCAGTACTTC.

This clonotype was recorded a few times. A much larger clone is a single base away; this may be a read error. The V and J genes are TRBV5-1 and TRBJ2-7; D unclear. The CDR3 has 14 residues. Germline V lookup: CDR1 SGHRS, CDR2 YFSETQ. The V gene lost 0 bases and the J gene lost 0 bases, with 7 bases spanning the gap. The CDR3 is CASSLAETSYEQYF. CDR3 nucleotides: TGCGCCAGCAGCTTGGCCGAGACCTCCTACGAGCAGTACTTC.

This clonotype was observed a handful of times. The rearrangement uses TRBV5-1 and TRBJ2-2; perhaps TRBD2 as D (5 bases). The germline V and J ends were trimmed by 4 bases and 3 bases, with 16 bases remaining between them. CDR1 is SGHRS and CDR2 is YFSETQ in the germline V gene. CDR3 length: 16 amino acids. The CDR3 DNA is TGCGCCAGCAGCACCGGACTGATTGGGCACACCGGGGAGCTGTTTTTT. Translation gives CASSTGLIGHTGELFF.

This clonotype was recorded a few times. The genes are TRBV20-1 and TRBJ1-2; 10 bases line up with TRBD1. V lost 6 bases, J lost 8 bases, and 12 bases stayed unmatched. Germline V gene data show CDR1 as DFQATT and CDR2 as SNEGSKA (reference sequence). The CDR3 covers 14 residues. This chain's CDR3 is CSARRPGTGEGYTF. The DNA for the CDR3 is TGCAGTGCCCGGCGTCCAGGGACAGGGGAAGGCTACACCTTC.

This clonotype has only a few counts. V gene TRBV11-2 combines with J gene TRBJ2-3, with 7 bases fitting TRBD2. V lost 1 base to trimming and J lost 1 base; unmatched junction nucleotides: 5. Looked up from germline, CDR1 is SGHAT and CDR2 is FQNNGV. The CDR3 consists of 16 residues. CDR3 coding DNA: TGTGCCAGCAGCTTAGGGGGGGGGACCCGCACAGATACGCAGTATTTT. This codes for CASSLGGGTRTDTQYF.

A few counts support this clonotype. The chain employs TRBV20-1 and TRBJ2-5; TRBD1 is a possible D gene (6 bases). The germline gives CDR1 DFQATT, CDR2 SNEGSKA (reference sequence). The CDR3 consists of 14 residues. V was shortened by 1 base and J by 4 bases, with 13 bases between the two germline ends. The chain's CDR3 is CSARVQGRGETQYF. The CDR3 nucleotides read TGCAGTGCTAGAGTACAGGGAAGGGGAGAGACCCAGTACTTC.

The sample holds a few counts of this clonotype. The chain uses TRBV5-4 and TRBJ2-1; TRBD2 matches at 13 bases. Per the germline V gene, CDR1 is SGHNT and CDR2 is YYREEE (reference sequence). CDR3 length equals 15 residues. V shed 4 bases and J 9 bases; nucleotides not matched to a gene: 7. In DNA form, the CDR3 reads TGTGCCAGCAGCCGGGGGACTAGCGGGGTGGTTGAGCAGTTCTTC. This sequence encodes CASSRGTSGVVEQFF.

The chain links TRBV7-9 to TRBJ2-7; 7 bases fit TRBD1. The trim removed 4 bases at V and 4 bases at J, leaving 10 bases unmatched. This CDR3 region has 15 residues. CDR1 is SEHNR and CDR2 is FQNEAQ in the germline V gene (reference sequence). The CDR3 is CASSSPDRVGYEQYV. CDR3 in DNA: TGTGCCAGCAGCTCTCCCGACAGGGTAGGTTACGAGCAGTACGTC.

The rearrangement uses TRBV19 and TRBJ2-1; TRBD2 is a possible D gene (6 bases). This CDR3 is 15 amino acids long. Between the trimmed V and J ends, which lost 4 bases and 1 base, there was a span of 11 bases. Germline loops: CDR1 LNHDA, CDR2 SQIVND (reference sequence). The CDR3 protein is CASSNGGNSYNEQFF. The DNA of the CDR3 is TGTGCCAGTAGTAACGGAGGGAATTCCTACAATGAGCAGTTCTTC.

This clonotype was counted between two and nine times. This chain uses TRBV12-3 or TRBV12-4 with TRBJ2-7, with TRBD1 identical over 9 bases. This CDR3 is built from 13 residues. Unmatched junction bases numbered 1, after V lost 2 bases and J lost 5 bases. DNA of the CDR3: TGTGCCAGCAGTTTAACAGGGGGCCACGAGCAGTACTTC. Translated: CASSLTGGHEQYF.

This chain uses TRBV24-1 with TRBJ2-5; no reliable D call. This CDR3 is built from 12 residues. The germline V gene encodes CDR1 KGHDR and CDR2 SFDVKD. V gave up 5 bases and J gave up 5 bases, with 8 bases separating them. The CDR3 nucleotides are TGTGCCACCAGTGCGACGTCTGAGACCCAGTACTTC. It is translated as CATSATSETQYF.

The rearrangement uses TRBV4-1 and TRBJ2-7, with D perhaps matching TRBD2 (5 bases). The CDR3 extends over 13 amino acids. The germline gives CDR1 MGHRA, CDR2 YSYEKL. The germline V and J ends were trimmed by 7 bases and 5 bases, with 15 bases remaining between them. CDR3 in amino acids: CASTRVLVDEQYF. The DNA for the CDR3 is TGCGCCAGCACGAGGGTTCTAGTTGACGAGCAGTACTTC.

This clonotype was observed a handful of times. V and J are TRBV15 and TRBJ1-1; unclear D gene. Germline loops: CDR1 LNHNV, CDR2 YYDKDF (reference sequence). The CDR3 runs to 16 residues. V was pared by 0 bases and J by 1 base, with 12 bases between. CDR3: CATSRDRGVGNTEAFF. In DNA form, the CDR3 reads TGTGCCACCAGCAGAGATCGCGGGGTGGGGAACACTGAAGCTTTCTTT.

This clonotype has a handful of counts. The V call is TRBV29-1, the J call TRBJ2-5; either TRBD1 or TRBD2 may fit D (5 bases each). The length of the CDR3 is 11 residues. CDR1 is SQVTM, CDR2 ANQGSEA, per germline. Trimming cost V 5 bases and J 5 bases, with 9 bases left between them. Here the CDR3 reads CSVYWGETQYF. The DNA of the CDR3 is TGCAGCGTTTATTGGGGGGAGACCCAGTACTTC.